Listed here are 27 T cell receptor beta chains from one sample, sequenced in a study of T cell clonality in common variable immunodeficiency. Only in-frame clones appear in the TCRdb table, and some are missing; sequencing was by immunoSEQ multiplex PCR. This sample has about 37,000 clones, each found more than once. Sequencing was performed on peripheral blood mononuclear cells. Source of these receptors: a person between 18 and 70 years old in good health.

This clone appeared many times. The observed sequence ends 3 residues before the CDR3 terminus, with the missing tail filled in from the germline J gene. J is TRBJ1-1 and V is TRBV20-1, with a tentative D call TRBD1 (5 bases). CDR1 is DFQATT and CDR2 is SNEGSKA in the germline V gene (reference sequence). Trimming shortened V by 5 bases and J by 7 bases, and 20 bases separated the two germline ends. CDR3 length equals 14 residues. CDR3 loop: CSAGHGSQSYEAFF. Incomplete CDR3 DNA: TGCAGTGCTGGACATGGTTCACAGAGCTATGAA.

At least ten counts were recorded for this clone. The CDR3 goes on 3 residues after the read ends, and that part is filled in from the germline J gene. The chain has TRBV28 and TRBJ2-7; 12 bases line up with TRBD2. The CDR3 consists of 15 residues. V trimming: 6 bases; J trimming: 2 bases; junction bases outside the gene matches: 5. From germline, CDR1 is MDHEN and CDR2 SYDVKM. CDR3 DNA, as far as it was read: TGTGCCAGCAGGGTCCTAGCGGGAGGGCCCTACGAG. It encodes CASRVLAGGPYE. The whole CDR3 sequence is CASRVLAGGPYEQYF.

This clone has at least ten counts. CDR3 protein: CASSYVAGNEQFF. The CDR3 bases that were read are TGTGCCAGCAGCTACGTAGCGGGGAATGAG. This chain links TRBV7-2 with TRBJ2-1, with 8 bases identical to TRBD2. The observed sequence ends 3 residues before the CDR3 terminus, with the missing tail filled in from the germline J gene. The CDR3 totals 13 residues. Losses at the gene ends were 4 bases for V and 7 bases for J; bases not matched to a gene: 3. Looked up from germline, CDR1 is SGHTA and CDR2 is FQGNSA.

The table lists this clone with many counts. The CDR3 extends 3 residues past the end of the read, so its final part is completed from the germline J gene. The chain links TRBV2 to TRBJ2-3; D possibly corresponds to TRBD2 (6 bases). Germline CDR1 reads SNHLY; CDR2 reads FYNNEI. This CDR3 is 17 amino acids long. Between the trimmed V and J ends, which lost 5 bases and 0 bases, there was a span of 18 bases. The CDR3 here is CASSFRPSAASTDTQYF. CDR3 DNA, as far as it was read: TGTGCCAGCAGTTTCCGCCCTAGCGCCGCTAGCACAGATACG.

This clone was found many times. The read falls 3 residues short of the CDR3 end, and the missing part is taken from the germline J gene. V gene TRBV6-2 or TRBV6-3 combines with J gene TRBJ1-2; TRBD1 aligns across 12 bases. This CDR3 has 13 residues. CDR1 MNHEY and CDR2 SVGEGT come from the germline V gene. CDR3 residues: CAIRPGTGGGYTF. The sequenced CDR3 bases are TGTGCCATCAGACCGGGGACAGGGGGCGGC.

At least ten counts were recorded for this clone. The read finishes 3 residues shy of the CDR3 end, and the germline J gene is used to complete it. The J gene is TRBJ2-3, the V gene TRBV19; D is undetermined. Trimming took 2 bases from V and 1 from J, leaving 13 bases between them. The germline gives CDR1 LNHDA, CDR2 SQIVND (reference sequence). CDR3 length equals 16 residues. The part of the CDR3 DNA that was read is TGTGCCAGTAGTATAAGGTGGGCCACTCGCACAGATACG. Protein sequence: CASSIRWATRTDT. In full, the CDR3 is CASSIRWATRTDTQYF.

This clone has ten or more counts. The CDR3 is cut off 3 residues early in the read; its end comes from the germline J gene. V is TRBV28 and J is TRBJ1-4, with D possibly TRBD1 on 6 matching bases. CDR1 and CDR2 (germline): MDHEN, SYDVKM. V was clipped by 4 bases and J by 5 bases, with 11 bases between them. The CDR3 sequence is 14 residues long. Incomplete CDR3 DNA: TGTGCCAGCAGTTACAGGGCCCAAAATGAAAAA. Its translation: CASSYRAQNEK. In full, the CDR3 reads CASSYRAQNEKLFF.

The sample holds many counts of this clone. The DNA read from the CDR3 is TGTGCCAGCAGTGGGGCTAGCTCGGGTTACGAG. It specifies CASSGASSGYE. In full, the CDR3 is CASSGASSGYEQYF. The V and J genes are TRBV6-1 and TRBJ2-7, with D possibly being TRBD2 (5 bases). From the germline J gene comes the end of the CDR3, since the read stops 3 residues before it. The CDR3 spans 14 residues. Per germline, CDR1 MNHNS and CDR2 SASEGT. V gave up 4 bases and J gave up 4 bases, with 14 bases separating them.

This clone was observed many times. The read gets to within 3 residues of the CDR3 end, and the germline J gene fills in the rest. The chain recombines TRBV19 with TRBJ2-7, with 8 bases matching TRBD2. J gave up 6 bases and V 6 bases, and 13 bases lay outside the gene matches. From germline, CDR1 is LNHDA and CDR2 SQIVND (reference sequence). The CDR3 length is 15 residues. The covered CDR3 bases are TGTGCCAGTAGAGTCGGTAGCGGGGTTTCTGCCGAG. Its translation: CASRVGSGVSAE. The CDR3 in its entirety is CASRVGSGVSAEQYF.

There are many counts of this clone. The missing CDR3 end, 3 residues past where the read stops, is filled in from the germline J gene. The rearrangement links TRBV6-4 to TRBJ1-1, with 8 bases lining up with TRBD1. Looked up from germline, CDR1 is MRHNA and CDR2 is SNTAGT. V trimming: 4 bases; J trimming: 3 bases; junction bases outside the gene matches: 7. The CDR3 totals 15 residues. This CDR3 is CASSARGTGDTEAFF. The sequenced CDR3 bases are TGTGCCAGCAGTGCGCGGGGGACAGGCGACACTGAA.

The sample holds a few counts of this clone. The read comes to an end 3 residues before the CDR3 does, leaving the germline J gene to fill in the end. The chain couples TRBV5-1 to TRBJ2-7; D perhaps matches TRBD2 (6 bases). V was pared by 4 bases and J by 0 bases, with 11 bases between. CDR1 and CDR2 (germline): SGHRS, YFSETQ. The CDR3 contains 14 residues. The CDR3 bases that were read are TGCGCCAGCAGCCCATGGGGGGACTCCTACGAG. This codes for CASSPWGDSYE. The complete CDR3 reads CASSPWGDSYEQYF.

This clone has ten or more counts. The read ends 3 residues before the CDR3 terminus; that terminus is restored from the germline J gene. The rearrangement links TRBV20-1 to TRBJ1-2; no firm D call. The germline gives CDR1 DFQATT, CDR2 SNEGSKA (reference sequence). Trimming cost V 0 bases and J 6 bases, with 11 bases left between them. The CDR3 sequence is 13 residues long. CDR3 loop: CSARDLADHGYTF. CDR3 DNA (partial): TGCAGTGCTAGAGATTTGGCAGATCATGGC.

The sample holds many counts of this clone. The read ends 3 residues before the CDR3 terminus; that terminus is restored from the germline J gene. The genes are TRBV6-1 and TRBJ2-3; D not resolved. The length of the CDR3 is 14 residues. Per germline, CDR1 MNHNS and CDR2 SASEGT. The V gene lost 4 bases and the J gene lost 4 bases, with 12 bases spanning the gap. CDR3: CASSVTGGADTQYF. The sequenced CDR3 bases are TGTGCCAGCAGTGTGACGGGTGGCGCAGATACG.

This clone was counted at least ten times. CDR3 in amino acids: CASSLTSGPTDNEQFF. The DNA read from the CDR3 is TGTGCCAGTAGCCTCACTAGCGGTCCCACCGACAATGAG. The chain uses TRBV19 and TRBJ2-1; the match to TRBD2 covers 8 bases. The read halts 3 residues ahead of the CDR3 end, with the missing end drawn from the germline J gene. Trimming cost V 6 bases and J 5 bases; bases outside gene matches: 12. CDR1 and CDR2 (germline): LNHDA, SQIVND (reference sequence). This CDR3 spans 16 amino acids.

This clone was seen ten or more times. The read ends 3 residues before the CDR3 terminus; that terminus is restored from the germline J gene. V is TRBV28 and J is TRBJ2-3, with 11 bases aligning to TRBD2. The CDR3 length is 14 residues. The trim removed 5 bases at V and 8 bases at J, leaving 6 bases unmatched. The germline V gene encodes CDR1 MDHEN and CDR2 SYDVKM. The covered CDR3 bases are TGTGCCAGCAGTATTAGCGGGAGGGGAGGTACG. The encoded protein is CASSISGRGGT. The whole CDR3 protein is CASSISGRGGTQYF.

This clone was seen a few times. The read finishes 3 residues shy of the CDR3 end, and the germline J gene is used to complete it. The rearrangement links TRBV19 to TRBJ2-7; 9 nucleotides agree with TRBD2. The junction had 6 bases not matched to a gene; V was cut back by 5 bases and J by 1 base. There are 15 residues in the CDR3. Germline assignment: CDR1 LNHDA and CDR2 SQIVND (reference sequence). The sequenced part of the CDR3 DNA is TGTGCCAGTAGTCGTAGCGGGAGTAGGTCCTACGAG. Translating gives CASSRSGSRSYE. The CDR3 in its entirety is CASSRSGSRSYEQYF.

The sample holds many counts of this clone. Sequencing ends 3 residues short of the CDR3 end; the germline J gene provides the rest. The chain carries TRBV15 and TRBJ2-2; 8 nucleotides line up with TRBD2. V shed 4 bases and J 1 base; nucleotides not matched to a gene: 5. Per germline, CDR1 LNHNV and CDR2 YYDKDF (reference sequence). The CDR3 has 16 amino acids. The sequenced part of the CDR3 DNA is TGTGCCACCAGCAAGGGGGGACTAGAGAACACCGGGGAG. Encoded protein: CATSKGGLENTGE. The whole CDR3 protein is CATSKGGLENTGELFF.

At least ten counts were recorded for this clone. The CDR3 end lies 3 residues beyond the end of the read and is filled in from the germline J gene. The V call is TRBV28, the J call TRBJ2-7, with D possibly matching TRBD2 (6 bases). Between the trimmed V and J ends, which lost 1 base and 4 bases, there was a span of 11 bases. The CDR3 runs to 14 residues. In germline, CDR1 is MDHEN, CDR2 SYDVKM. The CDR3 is CASSLLAETYEQYF. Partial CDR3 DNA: TGTGCCAGCAGTTTATTAGCGGAAACATACGAG. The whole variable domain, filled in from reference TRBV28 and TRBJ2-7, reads DVKVTQSSRYLVKRTGEKVFLECVQDMDHENMFWYRQDPGLGLRLIYFSYDVKMKEKGDIPEGYSVSREKKERFSLILESASTNQTSMYLCASSLLAETYEQYFGPGTRLTVT.

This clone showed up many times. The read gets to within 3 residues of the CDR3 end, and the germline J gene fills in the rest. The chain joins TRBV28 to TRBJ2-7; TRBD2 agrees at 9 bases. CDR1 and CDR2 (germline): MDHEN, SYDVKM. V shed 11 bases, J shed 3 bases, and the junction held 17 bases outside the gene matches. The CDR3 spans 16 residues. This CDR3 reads CAAPGGMREGYYEQYF. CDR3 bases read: TGTGCCGCACCCGGGGGAATGCGGGAGGGATACTACGAG.

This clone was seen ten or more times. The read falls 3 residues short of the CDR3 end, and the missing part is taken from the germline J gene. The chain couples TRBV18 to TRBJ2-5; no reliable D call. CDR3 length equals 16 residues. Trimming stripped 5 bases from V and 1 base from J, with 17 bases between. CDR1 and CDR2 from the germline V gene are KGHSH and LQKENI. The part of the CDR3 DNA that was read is TGTGCCAGCTCAGCCGCCCCCCCAGGATTCCAAGAGACC. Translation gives CASSAAPPGFQET. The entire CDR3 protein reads CASSAAPPGFQETQYF. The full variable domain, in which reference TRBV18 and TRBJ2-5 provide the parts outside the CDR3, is NAGVMQNPRHLVRRRGQEARLRCSPMKGHSHVYWYRQLPEEGLKFMVYLQKENIIDESGMPKERFSAEFPKEGPSILRIQQVVRGDSAAYFCASSAAPPGFQETQYFGPGTRLLVL.

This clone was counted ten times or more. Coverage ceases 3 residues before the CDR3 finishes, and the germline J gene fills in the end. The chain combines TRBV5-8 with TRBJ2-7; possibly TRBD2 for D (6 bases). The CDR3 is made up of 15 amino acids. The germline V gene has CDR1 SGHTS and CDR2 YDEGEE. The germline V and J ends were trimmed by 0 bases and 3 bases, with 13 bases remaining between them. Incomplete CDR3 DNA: TGTGCCAGCAGCTTGGGGGCTAGCGACATCTACGAG. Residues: CASSLGASDIYE. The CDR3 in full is CASSLGASDIYEQYF.

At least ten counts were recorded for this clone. The CDR3 region is CASSPTSGSTDTQYF. The covered CDR3 bases are TGTGCCAGCAGTCCCACTAGCGGGAGTACAGATACG. The J gene is TRBJ2-3, the V gene TRBV6-4, with TRBD2 matching 11 bases. The read terminates 3 residues before the CDR3 end, so the remaining end is supplied by the germline J gene. The germline gives CDR1 MRHNA, CDR2 SNTAGT. This CDR3 comprises 15 residues. Trimming cost V 5 bases and J 3 bases; bases outside gene matches: 4.

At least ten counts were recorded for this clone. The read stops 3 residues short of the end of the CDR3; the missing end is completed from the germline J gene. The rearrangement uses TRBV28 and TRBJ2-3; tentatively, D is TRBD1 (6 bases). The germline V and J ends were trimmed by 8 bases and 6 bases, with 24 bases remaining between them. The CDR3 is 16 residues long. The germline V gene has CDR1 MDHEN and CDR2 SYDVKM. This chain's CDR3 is CASHRVLTSGDDTQYF. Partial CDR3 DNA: TGTGCCAGCCACCGCGTATTGACCTCAGGGGATGATACG.

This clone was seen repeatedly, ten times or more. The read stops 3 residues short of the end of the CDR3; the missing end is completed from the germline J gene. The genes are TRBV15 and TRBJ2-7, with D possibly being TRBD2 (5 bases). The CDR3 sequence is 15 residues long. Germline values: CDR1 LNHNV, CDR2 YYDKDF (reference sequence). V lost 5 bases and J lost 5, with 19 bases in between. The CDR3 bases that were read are TGTGCCACCAGCCAAGTTCAACTAGGGATCCACGAG. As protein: CATSQVQLGIHE. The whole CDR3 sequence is CATSQVQLGIHEQYF. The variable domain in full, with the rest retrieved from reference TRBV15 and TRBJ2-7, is DAMVIQNPRYQVTQFGKPVTLSCSQTLNHNVMYWYQQKSSQAPKLLFHYYDKDFNNEADTPDNFQSRRPNTSFCFLDIRSPGLGDTAMYLCATSQVQLGIHEQYFGPGTRLTVT.

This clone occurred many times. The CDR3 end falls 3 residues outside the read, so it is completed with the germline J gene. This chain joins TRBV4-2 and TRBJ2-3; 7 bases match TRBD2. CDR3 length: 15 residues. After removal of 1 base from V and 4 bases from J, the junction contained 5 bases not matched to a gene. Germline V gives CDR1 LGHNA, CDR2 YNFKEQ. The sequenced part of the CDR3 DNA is TGTGCCAGCAGCCAAGGGCGGGAGTCCGCAGATACG. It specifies CASSQGRESADT. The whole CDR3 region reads CASSQGRESADTQYF.

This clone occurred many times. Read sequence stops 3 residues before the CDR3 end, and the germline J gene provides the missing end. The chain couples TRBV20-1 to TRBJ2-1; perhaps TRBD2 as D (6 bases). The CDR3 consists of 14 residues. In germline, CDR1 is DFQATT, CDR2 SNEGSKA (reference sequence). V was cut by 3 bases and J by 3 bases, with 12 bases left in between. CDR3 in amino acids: CSARTGTDYNEQFF. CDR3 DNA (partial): TGCAGTGCTAGGACCGGGACTGACTACAATGAG.

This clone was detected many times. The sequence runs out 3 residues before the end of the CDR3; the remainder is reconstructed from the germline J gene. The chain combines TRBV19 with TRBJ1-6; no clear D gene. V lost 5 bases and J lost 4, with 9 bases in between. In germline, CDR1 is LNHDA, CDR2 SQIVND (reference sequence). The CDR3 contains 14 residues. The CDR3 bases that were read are TGTGCCAGTAGTCTCACAGAATATAATTCACCC. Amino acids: CASSLTEYNSP. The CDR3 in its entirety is CASSLTEYNSPLHF.